Below are 19 T cell receptor beta chains sequenced from a single sample in a study of shared clonotypes between healthy human individuals. Repertoires were generated with immunoSEQ multiplex PCR, while TCRdb's copy carries only in-frame clones and drops some. The sample holds more than 900,000 clones, about 84% seen once. The sample was memory CD4+ T cells from PBMCs. Regarding subset: CD45RA-negative fraction. These receptors were collected from a man aged 18 to 30 in good health. Some clones in this sample may be carry-over from other donors' samples.

The V and J genes are TRBV28 and TRBJ1-2; 8 bases match TRBD1. With 5 bases clipped from V and 7 bases from J, the junction kept 15 bases outside the gene matches. The CDR3 totals 16 residues. Germline-derived CDR1 and CDR2 are MDHEN and SYDVKM. The CDR3: CASSVPPGQDNAGYTF. The CDR3 DNA reads TGTGCCAGCAGTGTACCTCCGGGACAGGATAACGCTGGCTACACCTTC.

V gene TRBV9 combines with J gene TRBJ2-3, with 9 positions matching TRBD1. Trimming at V came to 4 bases and at J to 1 base, leaving 4 bases not matched to a gene. The CDR3 extends over 15 amino acids. Germline V gives CDR1 SGDLS, CDR2 YYNGEE. CDR3 protein: CASSNRDRGTDTQYF. CDR3 nucleotides: TGTGCCAGCAGCAATAGGGACAGGGGCACAGATACGCAGTATTTT.

This clone was recorded only once. For the CDR3, the DNA is TGTGCCAGCAGCTTGAGCAGGGGGTCGGGCGAGCAGTACTTC. Its protein is CASSLSRGSGEQYF. This chain joins TRBV5-4 and TRBJ2-7, with 7 bases matching TRBD1. The V gene end was trimmed by 1 base and the J gene end by 6 bases; junction bases not matched to a gene: 7. CDR1 and CDR2 (germline): SGHNT, YYREEE (reference sequence). This CDR3 is built from 14 residues. The full variable domain, with the rest looked up from reference TRBV5-4 and TRBJ2-7, is ETGVTQSPTHLIKTRGQQVTLRCSSQSGHNTVSWYQQALGQGPQFIFQYYREEENGRGNFPPRFSGLQFPNYSSELNVNALELDDSALYLCASSLSRGSGEQYFGPGTRLTVT.

This clone was recorded once. The chain joins TRBV7-9 to TRBJ2-5; 7 nucleotides align to TRBD2. Germline lookup yields CDR1 SEHNR and CDR2 FQNEAQ (reference sequence). Losses at the gene ends were 6 bases for V and 4 bases for J; bases not matched to a gene: 17. The CDR3 has 17 amino acids. CDR3 residues: CASRRSSGSGSGETQYF. The CDR3 bases are TGTGCCAGCAGGAGGTCTAGCGGTTCGGGGAGTGGAGAGACCCAGTACTTC. Supplemented by reference TRBV7-9 and TRBJ2-5, the full variable domain reads DTGVSQNPRHKITKRGQNVTFRCDPISEHNRLYWYRQTLGQGPEFLTYFQNEAQLEKSRLLSDRFSAERPKGSFSTLEIQRTEQGDSAMYLCASRRSSGSGSGETQYFGPGTRLLVL.

This rearrangement joins TRBV15 to TRBJ1-5, with D perhaps TRBD1 (5 bases). CDR1 LNHNV and CDR2 YYDKDF come from the germline V gene (reference sequence). The CDR3 covers 13 residues. The V gene lost 4 bases and the J gene lost 9 bases, with 13 bases spanning the gap. CDR3 coding DNA: TGTGCCACCAGCACCTCCAGGGATCGGCCCCAGCATTTT. Translation: CATSTSRDRPQHF.

CDR3 residues: CAWSWELLNEKLFF. CDR3 sequence (DNA): TGTGCCTGGAGTTGGGAGTTATTAAATGAAAAACTGTTTTTT. J is TRBJ1-4 and V is TRBV30; D uncertain. Germline CDR1 reads GTSNPN; CDR2 reads SVGIG (reference sequence). This CDR3 is 14 amino acids long. V lost 2 bases and J lost 5, with 12 bases in between.

The chain links TRBV7-9 to TRBJ1-6, with 7 bases aligning to TRBD1. CDR3 length: 17 amino acids. CDR1 is SEHNR, CDR2 FQNEAQ, per germline (reference sequence). J gave up 10 bases and V 5 bases, and 17 bases lay outside the gene matches. The CDR3 protein is CASSRTTGQAHGSPLHF. In nucleotides, the CDR3 is TGTGCCAGCAGCCGGACGACTGGACAGGCCCACGGATCACCCCTCCACTTT. The full variable domain, rest sourced from reference TRBV7-9 and TRBJ1-6, is DTGVSQNPRHKITKRGQNVTFRCDPISEHNRLYWYRQTLGQGPEFLTYFQNEAQLEKSRLLSDRFSAERPKGSFSTLEIQRTEQGDSAMYLCASSRTTGQAHGSPLHFGNGTRLTVT.

This clone was observed once. A much more abundant neighbour one base away suggests this may be a read error. The same CDR3 is also encoded by other DNA sequences in this sample. The chain uses TRBV7-7 and TRBJ2-5; no firm D call. The CDR3 is made up of 13 amino acids. Deletions cut 1 base from V and 1 base from J, with 4 bases between. Per germline, CDR1 SSHAT and CDR2 FNYEAQ (reference sequence). In DNA, the CDR3 is TGTGCCAGCAGCTTAGGTCCCCAAGAGACCCAGTACTTC. This encodes CASSLGPQETQYF. Filled out from reference TRBV7-7 and TRBJ2-5, the complete variable domain reads GAGVSQSPRYKVTKRGQDVTLRCDPISSHATLYWYQQALGQGPEFLTYFNYEAQPDKSGLPSDRFSAERPEGSISTLTIQRTEQRDSAMYRCASSLGPQETQYFGPGTRLLVL.

This clone was observed a handful of times. The V and J genes are TRBV5-8 and TRBJ1-5, with D unclear. CDR1 is SGHTS, CDR2 YDEGEE, per germline. V lost 0 bases to trimming and J lost 0 bases, with 4 bases between them. The CDR3 sequence is 14 residues long. The CDR3 sequence is CASSLGISNQPQHF. DNA for the CDR3: TGTGCCAGCAGCTTGGGGATTAGCAATCAGCCCCAGCATTTT.

The chain couples TRBV10-3 to TRBJ1-2, with D possibly being TRBD1 (5 bases). The germline V and J ends were trimmed by 10 bases and 7 bases, with 22 bases remaining between them. The CDR3 covers 14 residues. Germline CDR1 ENHRY, CDR2 SYGVKD. CDR3 sequence: CATAPGSGGVGYTF. The CDR3 region has the DNA TGTGCCACTGCGCCGGGCTCCGGGGGGGTTGGCTACACCTTC.

The V gene is TRBV6-5, the J gene TRBJ1-5; D gene uncertain. Between the trimmed V and J ends, which lost 3 bases and 7 bases, there was a span of 16 bases. This CDR3 spans 15 amino acids. Germline CDR1 is MNHEY and CDR2 is SVGAGI. CDR3 sequence: CASSYDSRSGQPQHF. The CDR3 coding sequence is TGTGCCAGCAGTTATGACTCCCGCTCCGGCCAGCCCCAGCATTTT.

This clone was counted once. The gene calls are TRBV7-2 and TRBJ2-5; 7 bases are shared with TRBD1. Per the germline V gene, CDR1 is SGHTA and CDR2 is FQGNSA. Trimming cost V 3 bases and J 4 bases; bases outside gene matches: 8. The CDR3 consists of 15 residues. The CDR3 region is CASSFRTGIGETQYF. The CDR3 nucleotides are TGTGCCAGCAGCTTCCGGACAGGAATTGGAGAGACCCAGTACTTC.

The V gene is TRBV19, the J gene TRBJ2-1; no definite D call. The V and J ends lost 3 bases and 6 bases respectively, with 18 bases between them. The CDR3 sequence is 16 residues long. Per germline, CDR1 LNHDA and CDR2 SQIVND (reference sequence). The CDR3 spells CASSIRSHKPINEQFF. The CDR3 DNA follows: TGTGCCAGTAGTATTCGTAGCCACAAGCCCATCAATGAGCAGTTCTTC.

A word on this clone: A clone one base away is much larger, so this may be a read error. Different DNA sequences within this sample yield the same CDR3. The chain employs TRBV5-4 and TRBJ2-1, with a tentative D call TRBD2 (5 bases). Germline lookup yields CDR1 SGHNT and CDR2 YYREEE (reference sequence). This CDR3 has 16 amino acids. The CDR3, as DNA: TGTGCCAGCAGCCCTAATTCGGGGAGCTCCTACAATGAACAGTTCTTC. Translating gives CASSPNSGSSYNEQFF.

This chain joins TRBV7-2 and TRBJ2-7; tentative D call: TRBD1 (6 bases). CDR3 length: 14 amino acids. Germline values: CDR1 SGHTA, CDR2 FQGNSA. V shed 5 bases and J shed 2 bases, with 13 bases lying between them. CDR3 amino acids: CASSVQGPPYEQYF. In DNA, the CDR3 is TGTGCCAGCAGCGTACAGGGTCCCCCCTACGAGCAGTACTTC.

As for this clone: A read error is likely here: a far larger clone is one base away. V gene TRBV5-1 combines with J gene TRBJ2-3, with 15 bases matching TRBD2. Germline assignment: CDR1 SGHRS and CDR2 YFSETQ. This CDR3 has 17 residues. CDR3 coding DNA: TGCGCCAGGAGCTTGGCCGCGGGACTAGCGGGAGGAGATACGCAGTATTTT. It is translated as CARSLAAGLAGGDTQYF.

This chain uses TRBV2 with TRBJ2-7; weak D call: TRBD2 (6 bases). The CDR3 has 14 residues. Germline CDR1 SNHLY, CDR2 FYNNEI. V was cut by 6 bases and J by 4 bases, with 16 bases left in between. CDR3 nucleotide sequence: TGTGCCAGCAGCCCGGGACTCCGATTTTACGAGCAGTACTTC. Protein: CASSPGLRFYEQYF.

About this clone: A much bigger clone sits one base away, suggesting this may be a read error. The rearrangement joins TRBV6-5 to TRBJ1-2; 7 nucleotides line up with TRBD1. The V segment lost 5 bases and the J segment 2 bases; nucleotides outside the gene matches: 2. Germline CDR1 is MNHEY and CDR2 is SVGAGI. The CDR3 totals 13 residues. CDR3: CASSPTGNYGYTF. CDR3 DNA sequence: TGTGCCAGCAGTCCGACAGGGAACTATGGCTACACCTTC.

This clone showed up many times. The chain links TRBV27 to TRBJ2-7; 13 nucleotides match TRBD2. The CDR3 has 18 residues. V was pared by 0 bases and J by 0 bases, with 5 bases of the junction left unmatched. Looked up from germline, CDR1 is MNHEY and CDR2 is SMNVEV (reference sequence). CDR3 in amino acids: CASSLSLRTSGSSYEQYF. The CDR3 DNA follows: TGTGCCAGCAGTTTATCTCTTAGGACTAGCGGGAGCTCCTACGAGCAGTACTTC.